This T cell receptor (beta chain) appears in the sequencing data of a study of shared clonotypes between healthy human individuals. Details on this clone: Its specificity is unknown.

Study-wide findings and caveats: Clonotype sharing among the donors was expected to vary with sequencing depth.

Template for every sorted-subset replicate PCR totaled about 0.2 ug DNA, 25,000 to 30,000 T cell genomes. Original processing methods: ImmunoSEQ supplied junction-only sequences lacking quality scores, so filtering was different. Produced via immunoSEQ multiplex PCR; TCRdb's table is partial and in-frame only. The V and J calls and clone size come from that table; D and trimming were worked out from the DNA. The profile shows roughly 590,000 clones, around 95% of them singletons. CD45RO negativity and positive selection for CCR7 defined naive CD8 cells, a population that excluded terminally differentiated effector memory CD45RA+ cells. The study drew all its donors from Caucasian adults living in Nashville, Tennessee. This TCR was recovered from a woman under 40 in good health. The material sequenced was naive CD8+ T cells sorted from blood.

The CDR3 loop is CASGTGTGVWYGYTF. The CDR3 DNA is TGTGCCAGCGGAACCGGGACAGGGGTTTGGTATGGCTACACCTTC. The genes are TRBV28 and TRBJ1-2; TRBD1 matches 10 bases. V trimming: 8 bases; J trimming: 5 bases; junction bases outside the gene matches: 11. This CDR3 region has 15 residues. The germline CDR1 and CDR2 sequences are MDHEN and SYDVKM.